Below, 17 T cell receptor beta chains from the same sample are listed, as sequenced in a study of post-analysis software for immune sequencing data. Their specific antigens are unknown. Presence of unique molecular identifiers characterized the TCR beta cDNA libraries. TCRdb independently ran MiXCR on the PCR reads; one entry per CDR3 protein. Of about 200,000 distinct CDR3 sequences detected, roughly 30% appear once; the ten largest clones hold less than 4%. Whole-study results and caveats: Relative to controls, patients had 4 or 5 TRBV segments at higher frequency, with TRBV5-6, TRBV5-1 and TRBV20-1 among these.

Sequencing was performed on blood. The receptor source for this set is a girl under 18 with multiple sclerosis.

This clonotype was seen ten or more times. This chain uses TRBV29-1 with TRBJ1-1; no firm D call. V was cut by 5 bases and J by 4 bases, with 17 bases left in between. CDR1 SQVTM and CDR2 ANQGSEA come from the germline V gene. The CDR3 loop spans 14 amino acids. CDR3 bases: TGCAGCGTTAAAGGGTTACGCAAGGGCACTGAAGCTTTCTTT. Translated: CSVKGLRKGTEAFF.

Details on this clonotype: Being one base from a much bigger clone, this may be a read error. This sequence joins TRBV6-6 and TRBJ2-6, with D possibly matching TRBD1 (5 bases). The CDR3 has 14 residues. Germline assignment: CDR1 MNHNY and CDR2 SVGAGI (reference sequence). The CDR3 spells CASRQRSGADVLTF. In nucleotides, the CDR3 is TGTGCCAGCCGGCAGCGCTCTGGGGCCGACGTCCTGACTTTC.

This clonotype was counted a few times. The V gene is TRBV7-2, the J gene TRBJ2-3; 10 nucleotides match TRBD2. CDR3 length: 16 amino acids. CDR1 and CDR2 from the germline V gene are SGHTA and FQGNSA. The ends lost 5 bases at V and 2 bases at J; junction bases unmatched: 7. The CDR3 region is CASSPLAGANTDTQYF. The CDR3 bases are TGTGCCAGCAGCCCGCTAGCGGGGGCCAACACAGATACGCAGTATTTT.

This clonotype was counted ten times or more. The CDR3 nucleotides are TGTGCCATCAAGAGGGGCAGTATGGAAGAGACCCAGTACTTC. It specifies CAIKRGSMEETQYF. The J gene is TRBJ2-5, the V gene TRBV10-3; TRBD1 or TRBD2 may be the D gene (5 bases each). The V end was cut by 7 bases, the J end by 3 bases, with 15 bases between. This CDR3 has 14 amino acids. CDR1 is ENHRY, CDR2 SYGVKD, per germline.

This chain joins TRBV25-1 and TRBJ1-5; 7 positions agree with TRBD1. The CDR3 is made up of 17 amino acids. Trimming cost V 3 bases and J 4 bases; bases outside gene matches: 12. Germline V lookup: CDR1 MGHDK, CDR2 SYGVNS. The CDR3 protein is CASSDQGRGRGNQPQHF. DNA for the CDR3: TGTGCCAGCAGTGACCAAGGCCGGGGCAGGGGGAATCAGCCCCAGCATTTT.

The chain is built from TRBV28 and TRBJ2-5; 9 bases map to TRBD1. The J call may be in error: the DNA end matches TRBJ2-7 better. Germline CDR1 MDHEN, CDR2 SYDVKM. This CDR3 contains 13 residues. CDR3 in DNA: TGTGCCAGCAGGTCCGGGACAGGGTACGAGCAGTACTTC. Translated: CASRSGTGYEQYF.

This clonotype was found a few times. Here the CDR3 DNA reads TGCGCCAGCAGCTTGACAGGGGAGGATCAGCCCCAGCATTTT. This codes for CASSLTGEDQPQHF. The rearrangement links TRBV5-1 to TRBJ1-5, with 7 bases fitting TRBD1. There are 14 residues in the CDR3. J was trimmed by 5 bases and V by 1 base; bases with no gene match: 3. Germline V gene lookup returns CDR1 SGHRS and CDR2 YFSETQ.

This clonotype was detected many times. The chain recombines TRBV5-1 with TRBJ2-3, with D hard to call. CDR1 and CDR2 from the germline V gene are SGHRS and YFSETQ. CDR3 size: 14 residues. V dropped 2 bases and J dropped 4 bases, with 11 bases sitting between them. CDR3 nucleotides: TGCGCCAGCAGCTTTGCAGGTACCCCAGATACGCAGTATTTT. Translating gives CASSFAGTPDTQYF.

This clonotype appeared a few times. One end of the junction does not line up with germline, which may come from a read error. This chain uses TRBV12-3 or TRBV12-4 with TRBJ2-3, with 9 bases identical to TRBD2. The CDR3 spans 15 residues. The CDR3 here is CASSFRAGGADAQYF. DNA for the CDR3: TGTGCCAGCAGTTTCCGGGCGGGGGGGGCAGATGCGCAGTATTTT.

The chain links TRBV5-1 to TRBJ2-1; D gene ambiguous. CDR3 size: 14 residues. V lost 5 bases, J lost 5 bases, and 14 bases lay in between. In germline, CDR1 is SGHRS, CDR2 YFSETQ. The DNA for the CDR3 is TGCGCCAGCAGGCGCACGGCCTTAGACAATGAGCAGTTCTTC. Protein sequence: CASRRTALDNEQFF.

The chain joins TRBV5-4 to TRBJ2-7, with a tentative D call TRBD2 (6 bases). Germline V gene lookup returns CDR1 SGHNT and CDR2 YYREEE (reference sequence). Trimming removed 3 bases at V and 5 bases at J, with 9 bases between. The CDR3 covers 12 residues. The CDR3 DNA sequence: TGTGCCAGCAGCTCGGGGGAGCACGAGCAGTACTTC. This translates into CASSSGEHEQYF.

This clonotype has ten or more counts. This chain connects TRBV5-1 to TRBJ2-1; D unresolved. Germline V lookup: CDR1 SGHRS, CDR2 YFSETQ. Trimming removed 1 base at V and 7 bases at J, with 12 bases between. The CDR3 is 14 residues long. CDR3 sequence: CASSLRRVGNEQFF. CDR3 in DNA: TGCGCCAGCAGCTTGCGCCGGGTAGGGAATGAGCAGTTCTTC.

Only a few counts were recorded for this clonotype. At one end, the junction sequence differs from germline, possibly due to a read error. The chain combines TRBV15 with TRBJ2-1, with a tentative D call TRBD2 (7 bases). The CDR3 length is 14 residues. Germline V gene data show CDR1 as LNHNV and CDR2 as YYDKDF (reference sequence). CDR3 bases: TGTGCCACCACTGGGGGGGGGCCGTACAATGGGCAGTTCTTC. Residues: CATTGGGPYNGQFF.

Remarks on this clonotype: This may stem from a read error, because a much larger clone lies one nucleotide away. This chain links TRBV20-1 with TRBJ2-1; D gene unclear. TRBJ2-7 explains the end of the DNA better; the J call may be wrong. Per the germline V gene, CDR1 is DFQATT and CDR2 is SNEGSKA (reference sequence). The CDR3 runs 17 residues. DNA for the CDR3: TGCAGTGCTAGGGAAGATGGTAGTGGTCCCTCCTACAATGAGCAGTACTTC. Its translation is CSAREDGSGPSYNEQYF.

On this clonotype: With a much larger clone just one base away, this may be a read error. The gene calls are TRBV7-2 and TRBJ2-3, with a weak D call TRBD2 (6 bases). The CDR3 loop spans 14 amino acids. Germline lookup yields CDR1 SGHTA and CDR2 FQGNSA. CDR3 sequence (DNA): TGTGCCAGCAGCTTAATGCGGGGTTCAGATACGCGGTATTTT. The encoded protein is CASSLMRGSDTRYF.

This clonotype was found many times. The rearrangement joins TRBV20-1 to TRBJ1-4; D uncertain. The V gene's germline CDR1 is DFQATT and CDR2 SNEGSKA (reference sequence). V was cut by 4 bases and J by 3 bases, with 9 bases left in between. CDR3 size: 13 residues. CDR3 region: CSAKGAANEKLFF. The CDR3 region has the DNA TGCAGTGCTAAGGGCGCGGCTAATGAAAAACTGTTTTTT.

This clonotype was seen a handful of times. J is TRBJ2-4 and V is TRBV6-1, with TRBD2 matching over 8 bases. The DNA end lines up better with TRBJ2-7; the J call may be wrong. Germline V gene sequence: CDR1 MNHNS, CDR2 SASEGT. This CDR3 has 14 amino acids. Here the CDR3 reads CASSVLAGGYEQYF. The CDR3 nucleotides read TGTGCCAGCAGTGTTCTGGCGGGAGGTTACGAGCAGTACTTC.